A single sample gave rise to the 13 T cell receptor beta chains below, sequenced in a study of blood T cell repertoires in COVID-19. Clones were read by immunoSEQ multiplex PCR, and TCRdb kept only the in-frame ones, dropping some. The repertoire holds nearly 60,000 clones, with about 90% as singletons. The material sequenced was peripheral blood. These receptors came from a man aged 55 to 69 with active COVID-19.

CDR3: CATSRDWGVKYF. In DNA, the CDR3 is TGTGCCACCAGCAGAGATTGGGGGGTCAAGTACTTC. The chain uses TRBV15 and TRBJ2-7, with D tentatively TRBD2 (6 bases). Trimming cost V 0 bases and J 11 bases, with 11 bases left between them. Germline V lookup: CDR1 LNHNV, CDR2 YYDKDF (reference sequence). This CDR3 contains 12 residues.

This chain uses TRBV20-1 with TRBJ2-3; TRBD1 matches at 8 bases. V lost 3 bases to trimming and J lost 0 bases; unmatched junction nucleotides: 8. The CDR3 spans 16 residues. Germline CDR1 DFQATT, CDR2 SNEGSKA (reference sequence). CDR3: CSASPPTGASTDTQYF. The CDR3 nucleotides are TGCAGTGCTAGTCCACCGACAGGGGCAAGCACAGATACGCAGTATTTT.

V and J are TRBV2 and TRBJ2-1; 7 positions match TRBD1. J lost 5 bases, V lost 8 bases, and 12 bases had no gene match. CDR3 length: 15 residues. Germline assignment: CDR1 SNHLY and CDR2 FYNNEI. CDR3 bases: TGTGCCAGCCGGAATAGACAGGGACCCAACAATGAGCAGTTCTTC. This gives the protein CASRNRQGPNNEQFF.

The chain couples TRBV5-1 to TRBJ2-1; TRBD1 is a possible D gene (6 bases). The CDR3 extends over 15 amino acids. Trimming removed 4 bases at V and 8 bases at J, with 19 bases between. The germline V gene encodes CDR1 SGHRS and CDR2 YFSETQ. CDR3 DNA: TGCGCCAGCAGCCTGATGCTCAGGGGAGTGGATGAGCAGTTCTTC. It encodes CASSLMLRGVDEQFF.

This chain links TRBV4-1 with TRBJ2-1; 11 nucleotides line up with TRBD2. CDR3 size: 17 residues. CDR1 and CDR2 from the germline V gene are MGHRA and YSYEKL. V dropped 0 bases and J dropped 2; count of bases not matched to a gene: 3. The CDR3 DNA reads TGCGCCAGCAGCCAAGAAACTAGCGGGAGACCCTACAATGAGCAGTTCTTC. This sequence encodes CASSQETSGRPYNEQFF.

This chain joins TRBV19 and TRBJ1-5; TRBD1 matches 7 bases. Germline values: CDR1 LNHDA, CDR2 SQIVND (reference sequence). The ends lost 3 bases at V and 0 bases at J; junction bases unmatched: 5. The CDR3 is made up of 16 amino acids. The CDR3 DNA follows: TGTGCCAGTAGTATGGGACAGACTTATAGCAATCAGCCCCAGCATTTT. As protein: CASSMGQTYSNQPQHF. Complete variable domain (other parts from reference TRBV19 and TRBJ1-5): DGGITQSPKYLFRKEGQNVTLSCEQNLNHDAMYWYRQDPGQGLRLIYYSQIVNDFQKGDIAEGYSVSREKKESFPLTVTSAQKNPTAFYLCASSMGQTYSNQPQHFGDGTRLSIL.

The gene calls are TRBV6-2 or TRBV6-3 and TRBJ2-1; 9 bases match TRBD2. CDR1 MNHEY and CDR2 SVGEGT come from the germline V gene. Trimming took 2 bases from V and 13 from J; bases not matched to a gene: 9. The CDR3 consists of 14 residues. CDR3 nucleotides: TGTGCCAGCAGTTACATGGGACTAGCAAGGACTCAGTTCTTC. It encodes CASSYMGLARTQFF.

The chain employs TRBV5-1 and TRBJ1-1; 7 positions match TRBD1. V dropped 0 bases and J dropped 4; count of bases not matched to a gene: 3. This CDR3 contains 14 residues. Germline V gene sequence: CDR1 SGHRS, CDR2 YFSETQ. The CDR3 loop reads CASSLAYRGTEAFF. The DNA for the CDR3 is TGCGCCAGCAGCTTGGCCTACAGGGGCACTGAAGCTTTCTTT.

This rearrangement joins TRBV19 to TRBJ1-2, with D unresolved. Trimming left V 10 bases short and J 1 base short, with 10 bases between. The CDR3 contains 12 residues. In germline, CDR1 is LNHDA, CDR2 SQIVND (reference sequence). DNA for the CDR3: TGTGCCACCCGGAGGTTTAACTATGGCTACACCTTC. Translating it yields CATRRFNYGYTF.

The chain joins TRBV4-2 to TRBJ1-1; weak D call: TRBD1 (5 bases). The CDR3 contains 13 residues. Trimming removed 0 bases at V and 8 bases at J, with 10 bases between. From germline, CDR1 is LGHNA and CDR2 YNFKEQ. CDR3 sequence reads: CASSQDYGGEAFF. CDR3 coding DNA: TGTGCCAGCAGCCAAGATTATGGGGGGGAAGCTTTCTTT.

The chain uses TRBV6-5 and TRBJ2-7; D unresolved. CDR3 length equals 13 residues. V lost 6 bases and J lost 3, with 12 bases in between. The germline V gene encodes CDR1 MNHEY and CDR2 SVGAGI. The CDR3 protein is CASSADKIYEQYF. In DNA, the CDR3 is TGTGCCAGCAGCGCTGACAAGATCTACGAGCAGTACTTC.

The chain carries TRBV6-4 and TRBJ2-1; TRBD2 matches 10 bases. This CDR3 contains 13 residues. Germline CDR1 MRHNA, CDR2 SNTAGT. V lost 2 bases, J lost 13 bases, and 5 bases stayed unmatched. The CDR3 protein is CASSDGVAGGQFF. The CDR3 DNA reads TGTGCCAGCAGTGACGGGGTAGCGGGAGGCCAGTTCTTC.

This chain links TRBV25-1 with TRBJ1-6; tentative D call: TRBD1 (5 bases). Trimming shortened V by 6 bases and J by 8 bases, and 17 bases separated the two germline ends. The CDR3 runs to 15 residues. Germline-derived CDR1 and CDR2 are MGHDK and SYGVNS. The CDR3, as DNA: TGTGCCAGCAGAGGTGGGGGGGTGATTGATTCACCCCTCCACTTT. Translation: CASRGGGVIDSPLHF.